This TCR beta chain was found in a study of shared clonotypes between healthy human individuals. This clone has a count of ten or more. Deep-level running was used for the assay. Spread over ten immunoSEQ deep assay plates, unsorted PBMC DNA underwent sequencing. Produced via immunoSEQ multiplex PCR; TCRdb's table is partial and in-frame only. Of about 500,000 clones listed, around 77% are singletons. The V end was cut by 6 bases, the J end by 2 bases, with 8 bases between. The CDR3 is made up of 13 amino acids. Germline V gene lookup returns CDR1 MNHNS and CDR2 SASEGT. The donor population consisted of healthy HIV-negative adults with no recent acute infections or vaccinations. In unsorted samples, genomic DNA was obtained using 85 million to 90 million PBMCs.

The TCR sequence derives from a woman aged 40 to 50 in good health. Some clones in this sample may be carry-over from other donors' samples. V and J are TRBV6-1 and TRBJ2-1; no definite D call. The sequencing sample was made of PBMCs. CDR3 region: CASSVFTYNEQFF. The DNA for the CDR3 is TGTGCCAGCAGCGTTTTTACCTACAATGAGCAGTTCTTC.